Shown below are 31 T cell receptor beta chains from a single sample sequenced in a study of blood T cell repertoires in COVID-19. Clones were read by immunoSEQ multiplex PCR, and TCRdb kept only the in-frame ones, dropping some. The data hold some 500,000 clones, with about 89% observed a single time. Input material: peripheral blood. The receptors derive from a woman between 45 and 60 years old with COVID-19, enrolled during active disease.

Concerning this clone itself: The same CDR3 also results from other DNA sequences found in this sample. The CDR3 DNA reads TGTGCCAGCAGTTTGCAGGGGCAGAGGGAAAAACTGTTTTTT. It translates to CASSLQGQREKLFF. This chain uses TRBV28 with TRBJ1-4; D may be TRBD1 (6 bases). CDR1 is MDHEN, CDR2 SYDVKM, per germline. The CDR3 consists of 14 residues. Trimming cost V 3 bases and J 8 bases, with 13 bases left between them.

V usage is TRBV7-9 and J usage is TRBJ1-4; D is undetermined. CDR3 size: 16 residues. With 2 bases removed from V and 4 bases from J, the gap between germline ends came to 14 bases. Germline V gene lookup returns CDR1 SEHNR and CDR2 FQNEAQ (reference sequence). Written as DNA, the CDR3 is TGTGCCAGCAGCTTAACACTGGGCACCTATAATGAAAAACTGTTTTTT. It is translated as CASSLTLGTYNEKLFF.

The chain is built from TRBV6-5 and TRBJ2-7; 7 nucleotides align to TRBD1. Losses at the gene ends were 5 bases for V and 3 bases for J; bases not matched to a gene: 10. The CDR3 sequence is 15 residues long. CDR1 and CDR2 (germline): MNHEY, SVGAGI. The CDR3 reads CASSPPGTVLYEQYF. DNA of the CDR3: TGTGCCAGCAGTCCACCCGGGACAGTTCTCTACGAGCAGTACTTC.

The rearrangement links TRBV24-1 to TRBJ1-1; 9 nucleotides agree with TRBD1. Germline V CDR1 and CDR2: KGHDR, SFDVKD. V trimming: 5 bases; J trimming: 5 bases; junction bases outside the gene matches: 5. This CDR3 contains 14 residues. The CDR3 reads CATSATGGLTEAFF. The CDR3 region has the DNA TGTGCCACCAGTGCAACAGGGGGCTTGACTGAAGCTTTCTTT.

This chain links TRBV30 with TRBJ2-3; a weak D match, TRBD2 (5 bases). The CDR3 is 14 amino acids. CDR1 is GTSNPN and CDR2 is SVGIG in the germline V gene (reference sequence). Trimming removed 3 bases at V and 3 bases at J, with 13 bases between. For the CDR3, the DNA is TGTGCCTGGAGAGCGTGGCTAGCAACAGATACGCAGTATTTT. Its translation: CAWRAWLATDTQYF.

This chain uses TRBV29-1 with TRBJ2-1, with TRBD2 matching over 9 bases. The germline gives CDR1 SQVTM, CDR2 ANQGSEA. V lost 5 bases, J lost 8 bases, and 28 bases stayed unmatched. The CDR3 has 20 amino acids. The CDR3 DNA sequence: TGCAGCGTTCTGGTCTTCGGTTCTAGTGGTAGCGGGGGAGGTTTACATGAGCAGTTCTTC. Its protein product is CSVLVFGSSGSGGGLHEQFF.

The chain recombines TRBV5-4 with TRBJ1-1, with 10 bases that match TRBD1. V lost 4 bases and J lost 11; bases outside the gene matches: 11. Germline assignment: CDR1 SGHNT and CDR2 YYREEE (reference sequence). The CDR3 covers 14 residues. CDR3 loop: CASSPRDRGRGAFF. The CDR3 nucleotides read TGTGCCAGCAGCCCGAGAGACAGGGGGCGTGGGGCTTTCTTT.

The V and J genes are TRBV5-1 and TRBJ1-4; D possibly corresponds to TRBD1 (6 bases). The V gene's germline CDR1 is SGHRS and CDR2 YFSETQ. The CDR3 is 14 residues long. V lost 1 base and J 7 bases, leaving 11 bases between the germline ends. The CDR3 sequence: CASSLSQGSEKLFF. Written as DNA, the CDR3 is TGCGCCAGCAGCTTGTCTCAGGGGAGTGAAAAACTGTTTTTT.

CDR3 sequence: CASSPGQALFF. CDR3 nucleotide sequence: TGTGCCAGCAGCCCGGGACAGGCTCTGTTCTTC. This chain links TRBV11-2 with TRBJ2-1; TRBD1 aligns across 8 bases. V was clipped by 5 bases and J by 15 bases; unmatched bases: 6. CDR1 is SGHAT, CDR2 FQNNGV, per germline. CDR3 length: 11 amino acids. Together with reference TRBV11-2 and TRBJ2-1, the CDR3 gives the full variable domain: EAGVAQSPRYKIIEKRQSVAFWCNPISGHATLYWYQQILGQGPKLLIQFQNNGVVDDSQLPKDRFSAERLKGVDSTLKIQPAKLEDSAVYLCASSPGQALFFGPGTRLTVL.

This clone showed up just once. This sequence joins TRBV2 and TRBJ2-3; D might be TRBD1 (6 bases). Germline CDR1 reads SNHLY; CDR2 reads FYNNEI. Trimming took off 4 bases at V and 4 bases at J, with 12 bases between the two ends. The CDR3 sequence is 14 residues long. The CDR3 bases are TGTGCCAGCAGTGTTGGGCAGGGGCCAGATACGCAGTATTTT. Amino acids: CASSVGQGPDTQYF.

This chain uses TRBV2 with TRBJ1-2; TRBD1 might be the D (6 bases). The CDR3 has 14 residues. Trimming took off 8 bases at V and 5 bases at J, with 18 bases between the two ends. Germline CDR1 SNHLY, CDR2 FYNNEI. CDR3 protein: CASERFRGEYGYTF. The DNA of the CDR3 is TGTGCCAGCGAAAGATTCAGGGGAGAGTATGGCTACACCTTC. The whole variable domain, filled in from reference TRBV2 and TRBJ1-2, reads EPEVTQTPSHQVTQMGQEVILRCVPISNHLYFYWYRQILGQKVEFLVSFYNNEISEKSEIFDDQFSVERPDGSNFTLKIRSTKLEDSAMYFCASERFRGEYGYTFGSGTRLTVV.

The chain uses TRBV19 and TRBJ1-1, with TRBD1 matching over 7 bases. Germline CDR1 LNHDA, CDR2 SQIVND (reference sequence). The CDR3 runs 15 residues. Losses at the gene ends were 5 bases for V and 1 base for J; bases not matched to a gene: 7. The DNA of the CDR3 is TGTGCCAGTAGTCCTCGACAGGGCCCGAACACTGAAGCTTTCTTT. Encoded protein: CASSPRQGPNTEAFF.

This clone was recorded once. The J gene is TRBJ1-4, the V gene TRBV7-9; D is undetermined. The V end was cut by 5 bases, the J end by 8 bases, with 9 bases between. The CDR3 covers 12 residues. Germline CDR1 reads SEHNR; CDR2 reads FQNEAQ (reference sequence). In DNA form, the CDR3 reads TGTGCCAGCAGCCCCGTGAGGGAAAAACTGTTTTTT. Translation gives CASSPVREKLFF.

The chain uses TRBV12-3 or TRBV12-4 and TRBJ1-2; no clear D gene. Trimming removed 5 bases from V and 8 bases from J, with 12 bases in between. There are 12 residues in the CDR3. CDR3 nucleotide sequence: TGTGCCAGCAGTCCCAACCTGAGGGGCTACACCTTC. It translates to CASSPNLRGYTF.

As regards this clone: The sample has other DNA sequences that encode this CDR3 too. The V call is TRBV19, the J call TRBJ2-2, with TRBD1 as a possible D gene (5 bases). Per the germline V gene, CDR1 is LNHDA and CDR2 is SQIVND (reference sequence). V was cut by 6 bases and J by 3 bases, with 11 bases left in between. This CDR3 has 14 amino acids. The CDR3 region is CASSTTVDTGELFF. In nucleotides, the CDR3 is TGTGCCAGTAGCACGACAGTGGACACCGGGGAGCTGTTTTTT.

CDR3 sequence: CASSPPSTGELFF. The CDR3 DNA reads as TGTGCCAGCAGTCCCCCATCCACCGGGGAGCTGTTTTTT. The rearrangement uses TRBV6-6 and TRBJ2-2; D gene ambiguous. The germline V and J ends were trimmed by 5 bases and 4 bases, with 8 bases remaining between them. Germline V gives CDR1 MNHNY, CDR2 SVGAGI (reference sequence). The CDR3 spans 13 residues.

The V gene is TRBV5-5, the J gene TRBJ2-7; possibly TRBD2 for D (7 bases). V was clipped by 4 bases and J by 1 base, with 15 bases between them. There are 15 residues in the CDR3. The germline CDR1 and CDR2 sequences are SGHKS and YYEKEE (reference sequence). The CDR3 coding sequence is TGTGCCAGCAGCCCCCGGGGGGCAGGTTCCTACGAGCAGTACTTC. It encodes CASSPRGAGSYEQYF.

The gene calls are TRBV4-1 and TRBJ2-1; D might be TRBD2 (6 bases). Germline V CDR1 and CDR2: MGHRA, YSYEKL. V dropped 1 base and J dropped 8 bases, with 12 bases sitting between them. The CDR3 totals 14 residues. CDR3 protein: CASSQAGLAYEQFF. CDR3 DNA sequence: TGCGCCAGCAGCCAAGCGGGGCTAGCGTATGAGCAGTTCTTC.

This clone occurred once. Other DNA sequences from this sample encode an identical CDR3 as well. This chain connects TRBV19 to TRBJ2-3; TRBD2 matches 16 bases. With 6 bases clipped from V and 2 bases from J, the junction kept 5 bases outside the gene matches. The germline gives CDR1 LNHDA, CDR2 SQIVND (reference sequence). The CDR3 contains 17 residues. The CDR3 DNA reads TGTGCCAGTAGCCCGGGACTAGCGGGGGGGAACACAGATACGCAGTATTTT. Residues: CASSPGLAGGNTDTQYF.

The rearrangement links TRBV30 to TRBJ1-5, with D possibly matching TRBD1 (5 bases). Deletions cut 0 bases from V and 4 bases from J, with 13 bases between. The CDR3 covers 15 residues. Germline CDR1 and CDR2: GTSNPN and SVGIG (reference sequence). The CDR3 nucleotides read TGTGCCTGGAGTGTAATGGGTCGGGGGAATCAGCCCCAGCATTTT. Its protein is CAWSVMGRGNQPQHF.

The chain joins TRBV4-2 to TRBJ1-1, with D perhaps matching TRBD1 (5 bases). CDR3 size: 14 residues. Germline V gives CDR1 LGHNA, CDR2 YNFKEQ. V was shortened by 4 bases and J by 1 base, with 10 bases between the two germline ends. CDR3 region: CASSLETANTEAFF. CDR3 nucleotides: TGTGCCAGCAGCCTGGAGACAGCGAACACTGAAGCTTTCTTT.

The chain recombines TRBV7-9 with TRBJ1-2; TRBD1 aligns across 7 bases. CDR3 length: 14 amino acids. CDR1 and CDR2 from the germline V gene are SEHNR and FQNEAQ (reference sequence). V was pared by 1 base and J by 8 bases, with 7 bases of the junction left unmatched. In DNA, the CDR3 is TGTGCCAGCAGCTTAGGACAGGGTGCTAGGGGCTACACCTTC. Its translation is CASSLGQGARGYTF.

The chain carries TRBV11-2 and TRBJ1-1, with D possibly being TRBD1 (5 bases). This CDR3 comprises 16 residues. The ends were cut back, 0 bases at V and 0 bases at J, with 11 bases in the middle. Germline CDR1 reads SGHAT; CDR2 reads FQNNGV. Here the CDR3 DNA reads TGTGCCAGCAGCTTAGATCTTCCAGGGCTGAACACTGAAGCTTTCTTT. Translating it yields CASSLDLPGLNTEAFF.

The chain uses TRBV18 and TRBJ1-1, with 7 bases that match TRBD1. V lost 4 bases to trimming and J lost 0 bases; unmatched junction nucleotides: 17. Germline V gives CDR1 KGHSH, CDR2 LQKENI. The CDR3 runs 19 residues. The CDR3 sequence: CASSLGTEDVLSMNTEAFF. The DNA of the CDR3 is TGTGCCAGCTCACTCGGGACAGAGGATGTTTTAAGCATGAACACTGAAGCTTTCTTT.

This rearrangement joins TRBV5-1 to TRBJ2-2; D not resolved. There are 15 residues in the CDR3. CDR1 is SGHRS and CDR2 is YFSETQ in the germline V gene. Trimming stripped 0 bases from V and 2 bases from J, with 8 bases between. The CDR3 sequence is CASSLASLNTGELFF. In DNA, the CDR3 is TGCGCCAGCAGCTTGGCGTCACTTAACACCGGGGAGCTGTTTTTT.

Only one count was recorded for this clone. CDR3 in amino acids: CASSRDRRVAQHF. DNA of the CDR3: TGTGCCAGCAGCCGGGACAGGCGCGTGGCCCAGCATTTT. The chain employs TRBV6-5 and TRBJ1-5; the match to TRBD1 covers 8 bases. Trimming cost V 6 bases and J 11 bases; bases outside gene matches: 9. This CDR3 spans 13 amino acids. Germline-derived CDR1 and CDR2 are MNHEY and SVGAGI.

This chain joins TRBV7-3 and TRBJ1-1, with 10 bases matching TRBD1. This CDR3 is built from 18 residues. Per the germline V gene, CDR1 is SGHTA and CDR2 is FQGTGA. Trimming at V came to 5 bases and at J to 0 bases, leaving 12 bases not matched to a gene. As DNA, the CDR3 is TGTGCCAGCAGCGCCCCTGGGACAGGGGCATTTATGAACACTGAAGCTTTCTTT. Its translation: CASSAPGTGAFMNTEAFF.

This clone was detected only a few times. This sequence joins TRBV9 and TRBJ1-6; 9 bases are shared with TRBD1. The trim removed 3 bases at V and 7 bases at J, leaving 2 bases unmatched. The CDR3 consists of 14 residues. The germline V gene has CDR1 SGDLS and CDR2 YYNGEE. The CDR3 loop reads CASSAGTGNSPLHF. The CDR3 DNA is TGTGCCAGCAGCGCCGGGACAGGGAATTCACCCCTCCACTTT. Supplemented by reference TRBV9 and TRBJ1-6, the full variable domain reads DSGVTQTPKHLITATGQRVTLRCSPRSGDLSVYWYQQSLDQGLQFLIQYYNGEERAKGNILERFSAQQFPDLHSELNLSSLELGDSALYFCASSAGTGNSPLHFGNGTRLTVT.

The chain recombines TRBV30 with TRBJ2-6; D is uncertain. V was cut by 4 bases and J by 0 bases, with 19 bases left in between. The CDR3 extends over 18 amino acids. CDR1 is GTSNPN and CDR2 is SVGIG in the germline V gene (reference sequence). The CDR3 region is CAWKVRGAVSSGANVLTF. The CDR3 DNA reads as TGTGCCTGGAAGGTTAGAGGCGCCGTGAGCTCTGGGGCCAACGTCCTGACTTTC.

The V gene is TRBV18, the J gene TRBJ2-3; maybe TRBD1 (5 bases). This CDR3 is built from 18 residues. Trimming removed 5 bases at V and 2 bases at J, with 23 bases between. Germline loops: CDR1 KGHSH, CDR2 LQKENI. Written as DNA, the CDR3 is TGTGCCAGCTCATTATGGATAGGGGCCGGTGGGAACACAGATACGCAGTATTTT. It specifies CASSLWIGAGGNTDTQYF.

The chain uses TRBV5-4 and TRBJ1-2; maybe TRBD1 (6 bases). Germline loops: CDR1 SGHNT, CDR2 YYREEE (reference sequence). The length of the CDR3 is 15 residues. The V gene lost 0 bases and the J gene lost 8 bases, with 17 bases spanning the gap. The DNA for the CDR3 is TGTGCCAGCAGCTTGGAAGTAGGCAGGGGAGCAGGCTACACCTTC. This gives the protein CASSLEVGRGAGYTF.